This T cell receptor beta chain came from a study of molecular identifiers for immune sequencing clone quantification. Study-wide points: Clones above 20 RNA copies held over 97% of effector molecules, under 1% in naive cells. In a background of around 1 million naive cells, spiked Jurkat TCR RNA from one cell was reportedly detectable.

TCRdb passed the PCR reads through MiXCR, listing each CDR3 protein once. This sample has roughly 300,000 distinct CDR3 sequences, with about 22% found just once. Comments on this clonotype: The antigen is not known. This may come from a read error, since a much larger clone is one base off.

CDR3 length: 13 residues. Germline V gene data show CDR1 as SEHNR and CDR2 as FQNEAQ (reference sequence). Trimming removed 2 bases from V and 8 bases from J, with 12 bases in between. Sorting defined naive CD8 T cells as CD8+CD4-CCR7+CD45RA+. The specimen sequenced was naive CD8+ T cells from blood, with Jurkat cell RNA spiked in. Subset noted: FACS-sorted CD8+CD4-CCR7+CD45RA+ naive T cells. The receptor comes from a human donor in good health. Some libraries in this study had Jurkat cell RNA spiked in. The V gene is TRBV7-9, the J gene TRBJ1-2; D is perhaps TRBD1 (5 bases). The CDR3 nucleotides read TGTGCCAGCAGCTTAATCGAGGGGCGCGGCTACACCTTC. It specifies CASSLIEGRGYTF. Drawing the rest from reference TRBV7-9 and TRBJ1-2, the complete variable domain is DTGVSQNPRHKITKRGQNVTFRCDPISEHNRLYWYRQTLGQGPEFLTYFQNEAQLEKSRLLSDRFSAERPKGSFSTLEIQRTEQGDSAMYLCASSLIEGRGYTFGSGTRLTVV.